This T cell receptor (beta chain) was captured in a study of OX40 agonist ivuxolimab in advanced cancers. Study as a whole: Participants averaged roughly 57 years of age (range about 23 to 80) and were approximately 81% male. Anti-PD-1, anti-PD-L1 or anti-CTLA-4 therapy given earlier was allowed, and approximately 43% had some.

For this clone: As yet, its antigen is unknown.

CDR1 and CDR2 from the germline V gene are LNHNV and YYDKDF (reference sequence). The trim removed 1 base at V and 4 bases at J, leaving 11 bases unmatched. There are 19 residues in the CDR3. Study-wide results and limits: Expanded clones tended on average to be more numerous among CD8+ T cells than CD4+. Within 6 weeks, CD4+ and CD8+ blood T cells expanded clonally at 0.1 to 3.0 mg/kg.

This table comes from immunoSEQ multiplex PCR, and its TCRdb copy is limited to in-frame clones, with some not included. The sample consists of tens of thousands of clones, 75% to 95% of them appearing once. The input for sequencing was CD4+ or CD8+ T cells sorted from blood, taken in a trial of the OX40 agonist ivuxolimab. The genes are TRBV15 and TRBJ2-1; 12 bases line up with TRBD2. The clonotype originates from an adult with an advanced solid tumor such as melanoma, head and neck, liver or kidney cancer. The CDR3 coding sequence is TGTGCCACCAGCAGAGGAGGGCCACTGACTAGCGGGAGTTACAATGAGCAGTTCTTC. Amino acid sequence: CATSRGGPLTSGSYNEQFF.